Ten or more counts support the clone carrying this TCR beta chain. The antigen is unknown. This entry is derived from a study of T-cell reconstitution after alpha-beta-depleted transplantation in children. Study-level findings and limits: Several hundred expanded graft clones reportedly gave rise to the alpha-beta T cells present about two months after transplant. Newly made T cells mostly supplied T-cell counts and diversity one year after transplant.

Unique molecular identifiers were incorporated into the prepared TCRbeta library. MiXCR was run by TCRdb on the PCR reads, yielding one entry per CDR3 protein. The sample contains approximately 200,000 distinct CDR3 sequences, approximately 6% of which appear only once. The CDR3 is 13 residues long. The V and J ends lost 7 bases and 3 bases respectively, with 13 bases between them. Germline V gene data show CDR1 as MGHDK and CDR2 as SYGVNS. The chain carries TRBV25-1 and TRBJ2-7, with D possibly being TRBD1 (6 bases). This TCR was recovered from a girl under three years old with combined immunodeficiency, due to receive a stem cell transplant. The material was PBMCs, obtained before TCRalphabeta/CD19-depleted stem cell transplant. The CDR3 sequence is CASTDKGVYEQYF. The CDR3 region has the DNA TGTGCCAGCACCGATAAGGGGGTCTACGAGCAGTACTTC.